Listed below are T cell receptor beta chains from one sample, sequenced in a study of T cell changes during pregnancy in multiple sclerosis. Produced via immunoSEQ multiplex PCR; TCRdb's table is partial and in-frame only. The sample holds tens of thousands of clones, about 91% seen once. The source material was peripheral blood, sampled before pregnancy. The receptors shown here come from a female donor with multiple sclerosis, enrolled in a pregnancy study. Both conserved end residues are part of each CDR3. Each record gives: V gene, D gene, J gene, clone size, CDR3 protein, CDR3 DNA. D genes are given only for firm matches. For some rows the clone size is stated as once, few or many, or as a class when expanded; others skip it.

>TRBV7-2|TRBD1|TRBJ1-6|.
CASSPTGVNSPLHF
TGTGCCAGCAGCCCGACAGGGGTCAATTCACCCCTCCACTTT
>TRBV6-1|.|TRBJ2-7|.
CASSGQNSYEQYF
TGTGCCAGCAGTGGACAGAACTCCTACGAGCAGTACTTC
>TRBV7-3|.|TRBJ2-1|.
CASSLTRGFNEQFF
TGTGCCAGCAGCTTAACCCGGGGTTTCAATGAGCAGTTCTTC
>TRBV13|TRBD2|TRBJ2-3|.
CASSLGGGAGTDTQYF
TGTGCCAGCAGCTTAGGCGGGGGGGCCGGGACAGATACGCAGTATTTT
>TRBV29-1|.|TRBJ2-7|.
CSAAGTPTYEQYF
TGCAGCGCGGCCGGGACACCAACCTACGAGCAGTACTTC
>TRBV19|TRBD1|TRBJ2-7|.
CASSIPAGGSYEQYF
TGTGCCAGTAGTATCCCGGCAGGGGGTTCCTACGAGCAGTACTTC
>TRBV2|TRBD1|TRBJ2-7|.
CASSEIQGYEQYF
TGTGCCAGCAGTGAAATACAGGGGTACGAGCAGTACTTC
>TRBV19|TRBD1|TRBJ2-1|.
CASSIPWTDPWGEQGYNEQFF
TGTGCCAGTAGTATACCTTGGACAGACCCCTGGGGCGAACAGGGGTACAATGAGCAGTTCTTC
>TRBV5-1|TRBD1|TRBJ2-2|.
CASSTGAPNTGELFF
TGCGCCAGCAGCACAGGGGCGCCGAACACCGGGGAGCTGTTTTTT
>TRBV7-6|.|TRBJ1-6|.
CASSLEGGNSPLHF
TGTGCCAGCAGCTTAGAGGGGGGGAATTCACCCCTCCACTTT
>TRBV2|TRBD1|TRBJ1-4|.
CASKYLGGSGEKLFF
TGTGCCAGCAAATATCTAGGGGGCTCGGGTGAAAAACTGTTTTTT
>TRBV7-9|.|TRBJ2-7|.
CASSLAGGTYEQYF
TGTGCCAGCAGCTTAGCTGGGGGGACCTACGAGCAGTACTTC
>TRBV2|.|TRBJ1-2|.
CASKVHKGGDTGYTF
TGTGCCAGCAAGGTTCACAAAGGGGGGGACACCGGCTACACCTTC
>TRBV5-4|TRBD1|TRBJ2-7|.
CASSQGQGLGYEQYF
TGTGCCAGCAGCCAAGGACAGGGCCTTGGTTACGAGCAGTACTTC
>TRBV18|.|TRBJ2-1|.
CASSLTAELNNEQFF
TGTGCCAGCTCATTGACAGCCGAGTTGAACAATGAGCAGTTCTTC
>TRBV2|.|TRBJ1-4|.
CASSDYGSTNEKLFF
TGTGCCAGCAGTGATTACGGGTCAACTAATGAAAAACTGTTTTTT
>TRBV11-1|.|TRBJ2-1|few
CASSSGFQFIGGNDEQFF
TGTGCCAGCAGCTCTGGCTTCCAGTTTATCGGAGGGAACGATGAGCAGTTCTTC
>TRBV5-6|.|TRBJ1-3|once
CASSLGQMSSGNTIYF
TGTGCCAGCAGCTTGGGACAGATGAGCTCTGGAAACACCATATATTTT
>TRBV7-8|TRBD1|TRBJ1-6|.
CASSLLGQVWPLHF
TGTGCCAGCAGCTTACTGGGACAGGTCTGGCCCCTCCACTTT
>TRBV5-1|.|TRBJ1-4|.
CASRASSNEKLFF
TGCGCCAGCAGGGCTTCGTCTAATGAAAAACTGTTTTTT
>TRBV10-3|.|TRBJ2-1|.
CAISGGGLAHEQFF
TGTGCCATCAGTGGGGGGGGGCTAGCGCATGAGCAGTTCTTC
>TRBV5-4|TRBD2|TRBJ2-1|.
CASSASSGGYNEQFF
TGTGCCAGCAGCGCCTCTAGCGGGGGGTACAATGAGCAGTTCTTC
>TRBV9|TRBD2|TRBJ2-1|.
CASSVETSGGAFGVRQFF
TGTGCCAGCAGCGTCGAGACTAGCGGGGGGGCCTTCGGAGTCAGGCAGTTCTTC
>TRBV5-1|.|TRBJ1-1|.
CASSLGAGGATEAFF
TGCGCCAGCAGCTTGGGGGCGGGGGGGGCCACTGAAGCTTTCTTT
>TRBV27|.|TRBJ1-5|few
CASSLSSQGFNQPQHF
TGTGCCAGCAGTTTATCGAGTCAGGGTTTCAATCAGCCCCAGCATTTT
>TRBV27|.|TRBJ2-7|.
CASSLGHDYEQYF
TGTGCCAGCAGTTTAGGCCATGATTACGAGCAGTACTTC
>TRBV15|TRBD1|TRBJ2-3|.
CATSLGTAHTDTQYF
TGTGCCACCAGCTTGGGGACAGCACACACAGATACGCAGTATTTT
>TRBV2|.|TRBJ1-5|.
CASSEPRITQPQHF
TGTGCCAGCAGTGAACCGAGGATCACTCAGCCCCAGCATTTT
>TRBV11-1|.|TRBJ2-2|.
CASSKTGGGELFF
TGTGCCAGCAGCAAGACAGGAGGCGGGGAGCTGTTTTTT
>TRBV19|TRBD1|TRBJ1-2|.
CASSSDRGGWDGYTF
TGTGCCAGTAGCTCCGACAGGGGCGGATGGGATGGCTACACCTTC
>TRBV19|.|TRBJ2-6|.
CASSITAGSGANVLTF
TGTGCCAGTAGTATAACGGCAGGCTCTGGGGCCAACGTCCTGACTTTC
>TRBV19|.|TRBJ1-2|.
CASTRSRGGGYGYTF
TGTGCCAGTACCCGTAGCCGGGGAGGAGGCTATGGCTACACCTTC
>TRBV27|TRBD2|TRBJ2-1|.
CASSLFGGETYNEQFF
TGTGCCAGCAGTTTATTCGGGGGGGAGACCTACAATGAGCAGTTCTTC
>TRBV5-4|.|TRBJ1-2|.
CASSGRSGSNYGYTF
TGTGCCAGCAGCGGGAGATCGGGCAGCAACTATGGCTACACCTTC
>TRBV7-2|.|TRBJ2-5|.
CASSGGETQYF
TGTGCCAGCAGCGGTGGCGAGACCCAGTACTTC
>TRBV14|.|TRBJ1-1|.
CASSLGTEAFF
TGTGCCAGCAGCCTTGGGACAGAAGCTTTCTTT